These T cell receptor beta chains were read from a single sample in a study of cytomegalovirus exposure and HLA in healthy donors. Only in-frame clones appear in the TCRdb table, and some are missing; sequencing was by immunoSEQ multiplex PCR. The repertoire has approximately 100,000 clones, around 61% of them found once; the top ten carry under 3.5%. Input material: PBMCs. These receptors all stem from a woman in her 50s in good health and CMV-seronegative. Each CDR3 is given with its conserved first and last residue. The D gene is left open where the match is weak. Clone size is given for some rows only: seen once, a few or many times, or a class if the clone is expanded.

>few|.|TRBV5-1|TRBJ1-3
CASSLYSGNTIYF
TGCGCCAGCAGCCTCTACTCTGGAAACACCATATATTTT
>.|TRBD1|TRBV5-1|TRBJ1-2
CASSLTGENYGYTF
TGCGCCAGCAGCTTGACAGGGGAGAACTATGGCTACACCTTC
>.|.|TRBV7-7|TRBJ2-2
CASSLVQGTGELFF
TGTGCTAGCAGCTTAGTCCAGGGCACCGGGGAGCTGTTTTTT
>few|TRBD1|TRBV7-2|TRBJ2-7
CASSWKGQGYEQYF
TGTGCCAGCAGCTGGAAGGGACAGGGTTATGAGCAGTACTTC
>.|.|TRBV19|TRBJ2-5
CASSIQAARPGKETQYF
TGTGCCAGTAGTATCCAAGCGGCAAGACCTGGGAAGGAGACCCAGTACTTC
>.|.|TRBV15|TRBJ2-5
CATSGEVRETQYF
TGTGCCACCAGCGGAGAGGTCCGGGAGACCCAGTACTTC
>.|TRBD2|TRBV13|TRBJ2-2
CASSFQGGSMSTGELFF
TGTGCCAGCAGCTTTCAGGGCGGGAGTATGAGCACCGGGGAGCTGTTTTTT
>.|TRBD2|TRBV19|TRBJ2-3
CASSTGLAGDTQYF
TGTGCCAGTAGTACGGGACTAGCGGGAGATACGCAGTATTTT
>once|.|TRBV11-2|TRBJ1-4
CASSPHLTGEKLFF
TGTGCCAGCAGCCCCCACTTGACAGGCGAAAAACTGTTTTTT
>.|TRBD1|TRBV6-5|TRBJ2-7
CASRTGTGTLREQYF
TGTGCCAGCAGAACTGGGACAGGGACACTCCGGGAGCAGTACTTC
>.|.|TRBV7-9|TRBJ2-7
CASSSPGSLEQYF
TGTGCCAGCAGCTCCCCGGGGTCCCTCGAGCAGTACTTC
>.|.|TRBV30|TRBJ2-1
CAWDPGGNEQFF
TGTGCCTGGGACCCGGGCGGGAATGAGCAGTTCTTC
>.|.|TRBV9|TRBJ1-1
CASSVFLNTEAFF
TGTGCCAGCTCGGTATTTCTGAACACTGAAGCTTTCTTT
>few|TRBD2|TRBV6-1|TRBJ2-7
CASSVGGSFNEQYF
TGTGCCAGCAGTGTAGGCGGGAGTTTCAACGAGCAGTACTTC
>.|.|TRBV2|TRBJ1-4
CASNWRGQGKLFF
TGTGCCAGCAATTGGAGGGGTCAAGGGAAACTGTTTTTT
>.|.|TRBV20-1|TRBJ2-1
CSQGAGHEQFF
TGCAGCCAAGGGGCAGGGCATGAGCAGTTCTTC
>.|TRBD1|TRBV6-5|TRBJ2-7
CASSYSGDRGYEQYF
TGTGCCAGCAGTTACTCGGGGGACAGGGGCTACGAGCAGTACTTC
>.|.|TRBV18|TRBJ2-4
CASSPEIDIQYF
TGTGCCAGCTCACCTGAGATTGACATTCAGTACTTC
>few|.|TRBV27|TRBJ2-7
CASSLGHRQYF
TGTGCCAGCAGTTTAGGACATCGGCAGTACTTC
>.|.|TRBV7-6|TRBJ2-3
CASSFQLGGPDTQYF
TGTGCCAGCAGCTTCCAGCTGGGGGGGCCGGATACGCAGTATTTT
>.|.|TRBV5-4|TRBJ2-7
CASSLVDASYEQYF
TGTGCCAGCAGCTTGGTAGATGCGTCCTACGAGCAGTACTTC
>.|TRBD2|TRBV19|TRBJ2-3
CASSPVAGGTDTQYF
TGTGCCAGTAGTCCGGTAGCGGGGGGGACAGATACGCAGTATTTT
>.|.|TRBV21-1|TRBJ2-5
CASSTHTEETQYF
TGTGCCAGCAGCACCCATACGGAAGAGACCCAGTACTTC
>once|TRBD1|TRBV11-2|TRBJ1-1
CASSSTGGLSEAFF
TGTGCCAGCAGTTCTACAGGGGGCTTGTCTGAAGCTTTCTTT
>.|TRBD1|TRBV28|TRBJ1-2
CASSPLTQGDYGYTF
TGTGCCAGCAGTCCTCTAACACAGGGGGACTATGGCTACACCTTC
>few|.|TRBV5-1|TRBJ2-1
CASSLGQGTYNEQFF
TGCGCCAGCAGCTTAGGGCAGGGGACCTACAATGAGCAGTTCTTC
>.|.|TRBV14|TRBJ1-1
CASSRQEDTEAFF
TGTGCCAGCAGCCGCCAGGAGGACACTGAAGCTTTCTTT
>.|TRBD1|TRBV27|TRBJ1-4
CASSLVFGRGWEKLFF
TGTGCCAGCAGTTTAGTCTTCGGCAGGGGGTGGGAAAAACTGTTTTTT
>once|TRBD2|TRBV14|TRBJ2-1
CASSPLGTSSYNEQFF
TGTGCCAGCAGCCCTCTCGGGACTAGCTCCTACAATGAGCAGTTCTTC
>.|TRBD2|TRBV7-6|TRBJ2-7
CASSLVTSGTFAEQYF
TGTGCCAGCAGCTTAGTGACTAGCGGGACTTTTGCGGAGCAGTACTTC
>.|.|TRBV15|TRBJ2-7
CATSRDQTFSYEQYF
TGTGCCACCAGCAGAGATCAAACTTTCTCCTACGAGCAGTACTTC
>few|.|TRBV7-8|TRBJ2-7
CASSSAIRTLAYEQYF
TGTGCCAGCAGCTCTGCCATTCGGACTTTGGCCTACGAGCAGTACTTC
>.|.|TRBV27|TRBJ1-5
CASSLLGRADQPQHF
TGTGCCAGCAGTTTATTGGGCAGGGCGGATCAGCCCCAGCATTTT
>.|.|TRBV4-1|TRBJ1-2
CASSPGDGYGYTF
TGCGCCAGCAGCCCAGGGGACGGCTATGGCTACACCTTC
>few|TRBD1|TRBV19|TRBJ1-3
CASRARDRVPLLAGNTIYF
TGTGCCAGTAGAGCCCGGGACAGGGTTCCTCTCTTGGCTGGAAACACCATATATTTT
>.|.|TRBV7-2|TRBJ2-2
CASSLYSSNTGELFF
TGTGCCAGCAGCTTATACAGTTCGAACACCGGGGAGCTGTTTTTT
>.|.|TRBV9|TRBJ1-1
CASSVGGQPEAFF
TGTGCCAGCAGCGTAGGCGGGCAGCCTGAAGCTTTCTTT
>.|TRBD1|TRBV5-1|TRBJ1-4
CASSNGQANGEKLFF
TGCGCCAGCAGTAACGGACAGGCTAACGGGGAAAAACTGTTTTTT
>.|.|TRBV29-1|TRBJ1-5
CSVGGGGSRNQPQHF
TGCAGCGTTGGTGGGGGAGGTTCTCGCAATCAGCCCCAGCATTTT
>.|.|TRBV2|TRBJ2-5
CASNRDETQYF
TGTGCCAGCAACAGGGACGAGACCCAGTACTTC
>.|TRBD1|TRBV18|TRBJ1-1
CASSPDTGGTEAFF
TGTGCCAGCTCACCAGATACAGGGGGAACTGAAGCTTTCTTT
>few|TRBD1|TRBV27|TRBJ1-6
CASRLTGVGNSPLHF
TGTGCCAGCAGACTGACAGGGGTTGGGAATTCACCCCTCCACTTT
>few|.|TRBV2|TRBJ1-3
CASSSQGSGNTIYF
TGTGCCAGCAGTTCTCAGGGTTCTGGAAACACCATATATTTT
>.|TRBD2|TRBV4-2|TRBJ2-3
CASSQPLAGGTDTQYF
TGTGCCAGCAGCCAACCTCTAGCGGGGGGTACAGATACGCAGTATTTT
>few|.|TRBV7-9|TRBJ1-4
CASSPFSVNEKLFF
TGTGCCAGCAGCCCCTTCTCAGTTAATGAAAAACTGTTTTTT
>.|.|TRBV19|TRBJ1-4
CASSFRGRAEATNEKLFF
TGTGCCAGTAGTTTTAGGGGCAGGGCTGAGGCAACTAATGAAAAACTGTTTTTT
>.|TRBD2|TRBV28|TRBJ2-7
CASSLASGILTTYEQYF
TGTGCCAGCAGTTTAGCTAGCGGCATACTCACAACCTACGAGCAGTACTTC